This is a list of T cell receptor beta chains from one sample in a study of T cell responses to AZD1222 COVID-19 vaccine. Assay: immunoSEQ multiplex PCR; the TCRdb copy retains only in-frame clones and omits some. The sample includes roughly 80,000 clones, roughly 90% of them seen just once. The input for sequencing was peripheral blood, taken on day 0 of AZD1222 vaccination. The receptors here all came from an adult in good health. The CDR3 runs from the conserved cysteine through the conserved F or W. D genes are given only for firm matches. Size values are once, few and many counts, or a class for expanded clones, and some rows have none.

D gene	clone size	V gene	CDR3 length	J gene	CDR3 DNA	CDR3 protein
TRBD1	NA	TRBV5-6	13	TRBJ1-1	TGTGCCAGCAGCCGGACAGGAGGAACTGAAGCTTTCTTT	CASSRTGGTEAFF
TRBD2	NA	TRBV24-1	16	TRBJ2-3	TGTGCCACCAGTGATCGGCTAGCGGCTAGCACAGATACGCAGTATTTT	CATSDRLAASTDTQYF
NA	NA	TRBV21-1	15	TRBJ2-3	TGTGCCAGCAGCGCGGGGGGCCCTCTCTCGGATACGCAGTATTTT	CASSAGGPLSDTQYF
NA	NA	TRBV27	12	TRBJ2-2	TGTGCCAGTCGACTCCGTGCCGGGGAGCTGTTTTTT	CASRLRAGELFF
NA	NA	TRBV19	14	TRBJ1-2	TGTGCCAGTAGTACACCTAACGCTAACTATGGCTACACCTTC	CASSTPNANYGYTF
NA	once	TRBV7-9	13	TRBJ1-5	TGTGCCAGCAGCTTTTGGCCGGGTCAGCCCCAGCATTTT	CASSFWPGQPQHF
TRBD1	NA	TRBV19	15	TRBJ1-6	TGTGCCAGTAGTAGCCGGGACAGTAGGAATTCACCCCTCCACTTT	CASSSRDSRNSPLHF
NA	NA	TRBV28	15	TRBJ2-2	TGTGCCAGCCTCCCGGGGGAACTGAACACCGGGGAGCTGTTTTTT	CASLPGELNTGELFF
NA	NA	TRBV7-2	13	TRBJ2-5	TGTGCCAGCAGCCCGTCGGTCGAAGAGACCCAGTACTTC	CASSPSVEETQYF
NA	NA	TRBV7-9	11	TRBJ2-5	TGTGCCAGCACCTCGATGGAGACCCAGTACTTC	CASTSMETQYF
NA	NA	TRBV9	14	TRBJ1-1	TGTGCCAGCAGCAAAGGGACGGGGAACACTGAAGCTTTCTTT	CASSKGTGNTEAFF
TRBD1	few	TRBV2	15	TRBJ2-1	TGTGCCAGCAGAGTTACAGGGGGCTCCTACAATGAGCAGTTCTTC	CASRVTGGSYNEQFF
TRBD1	NA	TRBV29-1	14	TRBJ2-1	TGCAGCGCCGGGGGGACAGGGGGTGTAAATGAGCAGTTCTTC	CSAGGTGGVNEQFF
NA	NA	TRBV4-1	16	TRBJ2-1	TGCGCCAGCAGCCAAGTAGACTTAGTGTCCTACAATGAGCAGTTCTTC	CASSQVDLVSYNEQFF
NA	NA	TRBV5-5	13	TRBJ2-5	TGTGCCAGCAGTGAGAGGATTCAAGAGACCCAGTACTTC	CASSERIQETQYF
TRBD1	once	TRBV7-8	14	TRBJ1-2	TGTGCCAGCAGCTTGGGGACAGCTAACTATGGCTACACCTTC	CASSLGTANYGYTF
NA	NA	TRBV20-1	14	TRBJ1-2	TGCAGTGCTAGTTTCAGCCAATCTAACTATGGCTACACCTTC	CSASFSQSNYGYTF